These 12 T cell receptor beta chains share one sample of origin, sequenced in a study of blood T cell repertoires in COVID-19. The table came from immunoSEQ multiplex PCR; TCRdb's copy has only in-frame clones and leaves some out. In the table there are around 200,000 clones, about nine tenths of which are singletons. Sequences were obtained from peripheral blood. Source of these receptors: a man aged 70 or older with acute or convalescent COVID-19.

V usage is TRBV4-3 and J usage is TRBJ2-7; a possible D gene is TRBD1 (5 bases). The length of the CDR3 is 16 residues. With 0 bases removed from V and 3 bases from J, the gap between germline ends came to 15 bases. Germline-derived CDR1 and CDR2 are LGHNA and YSLEER. CDR3 nucleotide sequence: TGCGCCAGCAGCCAAGATCCTCAGGGCAGGAACTACGAGCAGTACTTC. The encoded protein is CASSQDPQGRNYEQYF.

V is TRBV4-1 and J is TRBJ1-3; D unresolved. The ends were cut back, 0 bases at V and 0 bases at J, with 12 bases in the middle. The germline V gene has CDR1 MGHRA and CDR2 YSYEKL. The CDR3 consists of 17 residues. CDR3 sequence: CASSQDTTRSSGNTIYF. The CDR3 DNA reads as TGCGCCAGCAGCCAAGATACAACACGGAGCTCTGGAAACACCATATATTTT.

The chain links TRBV5-1 to TRBJ2-7; D gene unclear. Germline CDR1 reads SGHRS; CDR2 reads YFSETQ. V dropped 4 bases and J dropped 0 bases, with 20 bases sitting between them. The CDR3 has 17 residues. The CDR3 DNA follows: TGCGCCAGCAGCGTCCAACCCTCAGGATTTACCTCCTACGAGCAGTACTTC. It specifies CASSVQPSGFTSYEQYF.

This clone was observed a few times. CDR3 bases: TGTGCCAGCAGCCTAATCGCAGGGGAGACCCAGTACTTC. It is translated as CASSLIAGETQYF. This sequence joins TRBV11-3 and TRBJ2-5; maybe TRBD1 (5 bases). Trimming took off 5 bases at V and 5 bases at J, with 12 bases between the two ends. Germline values: CDR1 SGHNT, CDR2 YENEEA. The CDR3 has 13 amino acids.

The chain is built from TRBV5-1 and TRBJ2-1, with D possibly matching TRBD1 (5 bases). Germline V CDR1 and CDR2: SGHRS, YFSETQ. V was shortened by 4 bases and J by 8 bases, with 13 bases between the two germline ends. The CDR3 consists of 13 residues. The CDR3 bases are TGCGCCAGCAGCCCCCCCGGCAGGGATGAGCAGTTCTTC. Translating it yields CASSPPGRDEQFF.

J is TRBJ1-1 and V is TRBV10-1; D ambiguous. With 2 bases removed from V and 1 base from J, the gap between germline ends came to 5 bases. The CDR3 totals 13 residues. Germline V gives CDR1 WNHNN, CDR2 SYGVQD (reference sequence). The CDR3 bases are TGCGCCAGCAGTGAGACGAGGAACACTGAAGCTTTCTTT. Protein sequence: CASSETRNTEAFF.

Only a few counts were recorded for this clone. The sample has other DNA sequences that encode this CDR3 too. The CDR3 DNA is TGTGCCAGCAGCCAAAATAGAGAGACCCAGTACTTC. Translating it yields CASSQNRETQYF. The J gene is TRBJ2-5, the V gene TRBV14, with D uncertain. From germline, CDR1 is SGHDN and CDR2 FVKESK. Trimming left V 2 bases short and J 4 bases short, with 5 bases between. The CDR3 sequence is 12 residues long.

V gene TRBV4-1 combines with J gene TRBJ2-1; no clear D gene. The CDR3 runs 12 residues. Trimming shortened V by 4 bases and J by 10 bases, and 11 bases separated the two germline ends. Germline assignment: CDR1 MGHRA and CDR2 YSYEKL. CDR3 sequence (DNA): TGCGCCAGCAGCCTGTTAGATGAGGAGCAGTTCTTC. Translating it yields CASSLLDEEQFF.

The rearrangement links TRBV6-5 to TRBJ1-5, with a weak D call TRBD1 (5 bases). This CDR3 spans 14 amino acids. The V end was cut by 7 bases, the J end by 6 bases, with 16 bases between. The germline gives CDR1 MNHEY, CDR2 SVGAGI. CDR3: CASNLGGTGQPQHF. The CDR3 bases are TGTGCCAGCAACCTGGGAGGGACCGGTCAGCCCCAGCATTTT.

J is TRBJ2-2 and V is TRBV7-9; D gene uncertain. V was trimmed by 5 bases and J by 1 base, leaving 8 bases between them. CDR1 SEHNR and CDR2 FQNEAQ come from the germline V gene (reference sequence). The CDR3 loop spans 14 amino acids. The chain's CDR3 is CASSTYRNTGELFF. As DNA, the CDR3 is TGTGCCAGCAGCACATACAGGAACACCGGGGAGCTGTTTTTT.

The gene calls are TRBV10-2 and TRBJ1-5, with a tentative D call TRBD1 (6 bases). V dropped 0 bases and J dropped 7 bases, with 16 bases sitting between them. This CDR3 is built from 16 residues. CDR1 and CDR2 from the germline V gene are WSHSY and SAAADI. The CDR3 loop reads CASSESGGGLGQPQHF. DNA for the CDR3: TGCGCCAGCAGTGAGTCGGGGGGGGGCCTCGGACAGCCCCAGCATTTT.

The genes are TRBV9 and TRBJ1-2; TRBD1 agrees at 9 bases. In germline, CDR1 is SGDLS, CDR2 YYNGEE. Losses at the gene ends were 4 bases for V and 6 bases for J; bases not matched to a gene: 4. The CDR3 consists of 13 residues. The DNA of the CDR3 is TGTGCCAGCAGCACGGACAGGGGCCATGGCTACACCTTC. Encoded protein: CASSTDRGHGYTF.